This T cell receptor (beta chain) came from a study of shared clonotypes between healthy human individuals. Germline V gene sequence: CDR1 SGHVS, CDR2 FNYEAQ. The CDR3 loop spans 13 amino acids. Trimming took 0 bases from V and 5 from J, leaving 8 bases between them. Points on this clone: Its specificity is unknown.

In the naive CD8 group, cells lacked CD45RO and were positively selected for CCR7, so terminally differentiated effector memory CD45RA+ cells were left out. Each PCR replicate from the sorted subsets contained around 0.2 ug DNA, which is tens of thousands of T cell genomes. TCRdb's copy holds only in-frame clones and misses some; the assay was immunoSEQ multiplex PCR. The sample includes about 1.9 million clones, 85% to 95% of them seen just once. Study-level findings and limits: Naive subsets typically showed greater estimated richness than memory subsets. It was expected that sequencing depth would affect clonotype sharing among donors.

V usage is TRBV7-6 and J usage is TRBJ2-7; D is possibly TRBD2 (5 bases). This TCR was recovered from a man aged 18 to 29 in good health. Some clones in this sample may be carry-over from other donors' samples. Sequences were obtained from naive CD8+ T cells from PBMCs. The CDR3 DNA is TGTGCCAGCAGCTTAGCTCCCGGGAACGAGCAGTACTTC. Amino acid sequence: CASSLAPGNEQYF.